The entry below describes one TCR beta chain. What it recognizes is unknown. Cells defined as naive were viable CD3+CD4+ or CD3+CD8+ and CCR7+CD45RA+CD45RO-CD95-CD27+CD28+. These data belong to a study of T cells after posttransplantation cyclophosphamide. Study findings and constraints: After PTCy, TRB diversity resembled that of CNI/methotrexate controls. Donor CD8+ memory clones often dominated recipient blood repertoires at later times. TRB overlap between skin or GI tissue T cells and blood was limited.

The CDR3 runs to 20 residues. V trimming: 0 bases; J trimming: 7 bases; junction bases outside the gene matches: 19. Germline CDR1 WNHNN, CDR2 SYGVQD (reference sequence). Clones were sequenced by immunoSEQ multiplex PCR, and TCRdb holds only the in-frame ones, with some missing. The sample lists 25,000 to 35,000 clones, 75% to 95% occurring once. This TCR was sampled from a woman aged 55-70 years in good health, CMV-negative, and a related stem cell transplant donor. This rearrangement joins TRBV10-1 to TRBJ2-1, with 9 bases that match TRBD2. Sequencing was done on a sample of naive CD4+ T cells sorted from PBMCs. The CDR3 here is CASSESTAGASGIRINEQFF. As DNA, the CDR3 is TGCGCCAGCAGTGAGTCGACGGCAGGGGCTAGCGGGATAAGGATTAATGAGCAGTTCTTC.